Shown below are 5 T cell receptor beta chains from a single sample sequenced in a study of cytomegalovirus exposure and HLA in healthy donors. It was with 60 Vbeta and 13 Jbeta primers that the PCR ran. TCRdb keeps only in-frame clones here, not all; method: immunoSEQ multiplex PCR. The table has 84,000 or so clones, 65% to 85% seen once. Material: PBMCs. The receptors shown here come from a man aged 45-60 years in good health and CMV-seronegative.

The chain employs TRBV7-8 and TRBJ1-6, with 8 bases fitting TRBD1. CDR1 SGHVS and CDR2 FQNEAQ come from the germline V gene. V was clipped by 4 bases and J by 9 bases; unmatched bases: 5. The CDR3 is 14 residues long. The CDR3: CASSSDRERSPLHF. DNA for the CDR3: TGTGCCAGCAGCTCGGACAGGGAGCGTTCACCCCTCCACTTT.

The chain is built from TRBV5-1 and TRBJ1-1, with D maybe TRBD1 (5 bases). CDR1 and CDR2 from the germline V gene are SGHRS and YFSETQ. Trimming took 7 bases from V and 1 from J, leaving 11 bases between them. This CDR3 has 13 residues. CDR3 DNA sequence: TGCGCCAGCCGACAGAAGGCGAACACTGAAGCTTTCTTT. This translates into CASRQKANTEAFF.

This sequence joins TRBV6-5 and TRBJ1-3, with TRBD1 matching over 9 bases. Germline V CDR1 and CDR2: MNHEY, SVGAGI. Trimming removed 5 bases from V and 3 bases from J; junction bases left unmatched: 5. The CDR3 contains 15 residues. CDR3 protein: CASSPQGAGGNTIYF. For the CDR3, the DNA is TGTGCCAGCAGTCCACAGGGGGCGGGTGGAAACACCATATATTTT.

The chain joins TRBV30 to TRBJ1-2; 8 bases fit TRBD1. The V and J ends lost 5 bases and 5 bases, in that order; junction bases with no gene match: 4. CDR3 length equals 12 residues. Germline-derived CDR1 and CDR2 are GTSNPN and SVGIG (reference sequence). The CDR3 DNA sequence: TGTGCCTGGCACAGGGGGGAATATGGCTACACCTTC. The encoded protein is CAWHRGEYGYTF.

This chain uses TRBV28 with TRBJ2-7; 8 nucleotides agree with TRBD1. The junction had 10 bases not matched to a gene; V was cut back by 3 bases and J by 3 bases. Germline CDR1 reads MDHEN; CDR2 reads SYDVKM. The CDR3 contains 16 residues. The CDR3 spells CASSLRGIRGRYEQYF. CDR3 sequence (DNA): TGTGCCAGCAGTTTGAGGGGGATCAGGGGGCGCTACGAGCAGTACTTC.